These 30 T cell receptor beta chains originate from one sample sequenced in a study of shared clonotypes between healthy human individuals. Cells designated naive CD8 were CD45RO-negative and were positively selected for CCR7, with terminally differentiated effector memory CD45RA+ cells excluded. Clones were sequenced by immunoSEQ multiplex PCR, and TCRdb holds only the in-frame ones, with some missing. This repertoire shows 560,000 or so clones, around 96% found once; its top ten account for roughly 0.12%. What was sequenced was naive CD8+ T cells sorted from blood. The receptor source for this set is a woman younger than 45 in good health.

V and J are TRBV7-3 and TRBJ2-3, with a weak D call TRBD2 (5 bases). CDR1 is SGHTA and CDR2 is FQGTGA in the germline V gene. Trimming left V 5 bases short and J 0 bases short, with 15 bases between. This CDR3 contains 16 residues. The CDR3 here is CASSPGLALSTDTQYF. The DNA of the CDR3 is TGTGCCAGCAGCCCCGGGTTAGCGTTGAGCACAGATACGCAGTATTTT. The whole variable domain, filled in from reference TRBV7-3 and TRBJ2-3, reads GAGVSQTPSNKVTEKGKYVELRCDPISGHTALYWYRQSLGQGPEFLIYFQGTGAADDSGLPNDRFFAVRPEGSVSTLKIQRTERGDSAVYLCASSPGLALSTDTQYFGPGTRLTVL.

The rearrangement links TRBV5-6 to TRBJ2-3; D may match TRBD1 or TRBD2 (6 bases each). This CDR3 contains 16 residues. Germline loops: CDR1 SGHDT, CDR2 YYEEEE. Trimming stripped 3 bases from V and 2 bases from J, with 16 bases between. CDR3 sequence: CASSCGAEGDTDTQYF. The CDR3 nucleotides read TGTGCCAGCAGCTGCGGCGCGGAGGGGGACACAGATACGCAGTATTTT.

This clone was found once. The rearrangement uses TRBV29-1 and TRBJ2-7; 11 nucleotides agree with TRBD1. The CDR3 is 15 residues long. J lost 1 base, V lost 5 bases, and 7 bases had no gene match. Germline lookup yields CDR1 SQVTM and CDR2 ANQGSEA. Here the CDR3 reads CSVSPGTGGSYEQYF. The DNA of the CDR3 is TGCAGCGTTAGTCCCGGGACAGGGGGGTCCTACGAGCAGTACTTC.

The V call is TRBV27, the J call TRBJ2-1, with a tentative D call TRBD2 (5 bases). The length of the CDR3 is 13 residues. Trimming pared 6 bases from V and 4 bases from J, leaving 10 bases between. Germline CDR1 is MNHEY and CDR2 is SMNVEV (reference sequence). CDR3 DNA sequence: TGTGCCAGCAGGGATCGCGGGTACAATGAGCAGTTCTTC. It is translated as CASRDRGYNEQFF.

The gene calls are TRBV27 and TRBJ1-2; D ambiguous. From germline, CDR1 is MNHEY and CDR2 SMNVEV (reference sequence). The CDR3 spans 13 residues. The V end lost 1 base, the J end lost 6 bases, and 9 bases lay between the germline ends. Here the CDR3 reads CASSLYYGDGYTF. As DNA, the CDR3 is TGTGCCAGCAGTTTATATTACGGGGATGGCTACACCTTC.

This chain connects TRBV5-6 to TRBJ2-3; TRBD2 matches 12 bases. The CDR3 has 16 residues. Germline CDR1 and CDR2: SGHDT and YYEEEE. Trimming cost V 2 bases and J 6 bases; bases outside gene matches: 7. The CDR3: CASSFSTSGRGDTQYF. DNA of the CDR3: TGTGCCAGCAGCTTTTCGACTAGCGGGAGAGGCGATACGCAGTATTTT.

CDR3 DNA: TGTGCCAGCAGTGTATTTGCGGGAGTCACCAATGAGCAGTTCTTC. This codes for CASSVFAGVTNEQFF. V is TRBV2 and J is TRBJ2-1; 7 bases align to TRBD2. Germline lookup yields CDR1 SNHLY and CDR2 FYNNEI. J gave up 6 bases and V 4 bases, and 9 bases lay outside the gene matches. The length of the CDR3 is 15 residues.

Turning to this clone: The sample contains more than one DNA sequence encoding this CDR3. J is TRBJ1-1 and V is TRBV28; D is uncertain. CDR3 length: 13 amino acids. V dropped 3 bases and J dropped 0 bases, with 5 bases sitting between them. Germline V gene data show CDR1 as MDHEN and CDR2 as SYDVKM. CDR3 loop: CASSFRMNTEAFF. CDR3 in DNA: TGTGCCAGCAGTTTTCGTATGAACACTGAAGCTTTCTTT.

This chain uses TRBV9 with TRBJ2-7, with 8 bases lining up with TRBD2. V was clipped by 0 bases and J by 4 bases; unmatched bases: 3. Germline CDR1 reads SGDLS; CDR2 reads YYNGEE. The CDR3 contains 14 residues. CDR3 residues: CASSVASGLYEQYF. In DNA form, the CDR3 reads TGTGCCAGCAGCGTAGCTAGCGGGTTATACGAGCAGTACTTC.

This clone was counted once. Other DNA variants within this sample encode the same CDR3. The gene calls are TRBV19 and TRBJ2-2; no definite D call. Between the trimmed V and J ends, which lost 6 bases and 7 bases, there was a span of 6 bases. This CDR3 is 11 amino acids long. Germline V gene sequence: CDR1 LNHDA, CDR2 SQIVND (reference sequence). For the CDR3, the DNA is TGTGCCAGTAGAGTCGGCGGGGAGCTGTTTTTT. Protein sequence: CASRVGGELFF.

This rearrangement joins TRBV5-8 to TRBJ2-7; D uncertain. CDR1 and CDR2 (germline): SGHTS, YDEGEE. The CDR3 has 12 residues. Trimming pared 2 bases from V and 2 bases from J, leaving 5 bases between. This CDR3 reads CASSFHPYEQYF. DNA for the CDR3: TGTGCCAGCAGCTTCCATCCCTACGAGCAGTACTTC.

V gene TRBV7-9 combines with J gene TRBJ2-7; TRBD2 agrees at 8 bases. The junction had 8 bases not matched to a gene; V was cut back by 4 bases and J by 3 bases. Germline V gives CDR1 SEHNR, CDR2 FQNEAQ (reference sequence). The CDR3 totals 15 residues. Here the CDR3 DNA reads TGTGCCAGCAGCTCAACCGGGACTAGGAACTACGAGCAGTACTTC. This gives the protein CASSSTGTRNYEQYF.

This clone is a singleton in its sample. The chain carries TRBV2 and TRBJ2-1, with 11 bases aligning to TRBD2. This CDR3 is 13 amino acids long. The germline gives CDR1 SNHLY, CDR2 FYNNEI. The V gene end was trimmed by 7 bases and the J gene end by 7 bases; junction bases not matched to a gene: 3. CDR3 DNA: TGTGCCAGCAAGACTAGCGGGAAGAATGAGCAGTTCTTC. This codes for CASKTSGKNEQFF.

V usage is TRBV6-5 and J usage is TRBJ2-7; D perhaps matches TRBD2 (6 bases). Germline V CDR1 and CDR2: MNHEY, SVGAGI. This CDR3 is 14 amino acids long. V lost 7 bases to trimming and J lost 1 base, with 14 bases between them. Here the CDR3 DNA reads TGTGCCAGCATGGTCTCTAGCGCATCCTACGAGCAGTACTTC. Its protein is CASMVSSASYEQYF.

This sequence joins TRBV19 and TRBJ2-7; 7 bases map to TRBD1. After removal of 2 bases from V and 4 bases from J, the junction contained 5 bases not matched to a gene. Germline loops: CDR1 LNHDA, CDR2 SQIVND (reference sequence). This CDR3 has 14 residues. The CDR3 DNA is TGTGCCAGTAGTATAACCGGACAGGCGTACGAGCAGTACTTC. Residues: CASSITGQAYEQYF.

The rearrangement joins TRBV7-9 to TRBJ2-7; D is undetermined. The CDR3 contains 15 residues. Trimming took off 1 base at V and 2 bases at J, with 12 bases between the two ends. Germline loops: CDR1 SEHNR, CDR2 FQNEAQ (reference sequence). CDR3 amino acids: CASSLGPSTPYEQYF. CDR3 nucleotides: TGTGCCAGCAGCTTAGGTCCTTCTACTCCCTACGAGCAGTACTTC. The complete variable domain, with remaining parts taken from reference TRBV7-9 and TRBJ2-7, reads DTGVSQNPRHKITKRGQNVTFRCDPISEHNRLYWYRQTLGQGPEFLTYFQNEAQLEKSRLLSDRFSAERPKGSFSTLEIQRTEQGDSAMYLCASSLGPSTPYEQYFGPGTRLTVT.

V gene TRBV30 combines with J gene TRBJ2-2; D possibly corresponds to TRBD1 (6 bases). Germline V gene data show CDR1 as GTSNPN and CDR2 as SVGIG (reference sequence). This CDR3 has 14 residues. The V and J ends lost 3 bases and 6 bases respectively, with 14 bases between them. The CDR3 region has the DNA TGTGCCTGGAGCCTAGGACAGTATGCCGGGGAGCTGTTTTTT. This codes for CAWSLGQYAGELFF. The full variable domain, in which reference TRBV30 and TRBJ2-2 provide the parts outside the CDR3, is SQTIHQWPATLVQPVGSPLSLECTVEGTSNPNLYWYRQAAGRGLQLLFYSVGIGQISSEVPQNLSASRPQDRQFILSSKKLLLSDSGFYLCAWSLGQYAGELFFGEGSRLTVL.

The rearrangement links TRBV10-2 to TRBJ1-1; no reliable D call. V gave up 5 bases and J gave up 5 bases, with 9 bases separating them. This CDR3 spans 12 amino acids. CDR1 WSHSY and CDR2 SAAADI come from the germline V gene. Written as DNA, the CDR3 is TGCGCCAGCAGTCCCAGTTATACTGAAGCTTTCTTT. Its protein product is CASSPSYTEAFF.

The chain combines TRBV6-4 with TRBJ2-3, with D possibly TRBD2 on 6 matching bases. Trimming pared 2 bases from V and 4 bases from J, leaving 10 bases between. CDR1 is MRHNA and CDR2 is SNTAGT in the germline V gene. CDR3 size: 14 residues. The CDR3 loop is CASSDRGNADTQYF. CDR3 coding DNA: TGTGCCAGCAGTGACCGCGGGAATGCAGATACGCAGTATTTT.

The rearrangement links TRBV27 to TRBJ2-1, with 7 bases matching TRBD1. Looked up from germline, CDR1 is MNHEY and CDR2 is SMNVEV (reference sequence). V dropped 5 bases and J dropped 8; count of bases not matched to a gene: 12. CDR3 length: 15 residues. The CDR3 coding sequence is TGTGCCAGCAGTCCCCTCGGGACAGCCGTCCATGAGCAGTTCTTC. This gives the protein CASSPLGTAVHEQFF.

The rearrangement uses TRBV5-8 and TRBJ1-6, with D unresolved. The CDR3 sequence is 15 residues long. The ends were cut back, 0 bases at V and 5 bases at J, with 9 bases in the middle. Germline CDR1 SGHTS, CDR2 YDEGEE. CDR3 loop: CASSLVGRNNSPLHF. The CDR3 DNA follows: TGTGCCAGCAGCTTGGTCGGACGGAATAATTCACCCCTCCACTTT.

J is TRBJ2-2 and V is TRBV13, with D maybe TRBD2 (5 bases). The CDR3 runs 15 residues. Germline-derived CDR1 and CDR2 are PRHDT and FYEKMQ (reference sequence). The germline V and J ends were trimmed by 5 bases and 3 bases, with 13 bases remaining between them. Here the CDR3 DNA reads TGTGCCAGCAGCGAAACCGGGATCTACACCGGGGAGCTGTTTTTT. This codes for CASSETGIYTGELFF. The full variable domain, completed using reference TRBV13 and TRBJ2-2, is AAGVIQSPRHLIKEKRETATLKCYPIPRHDTVYWYQQGPGQDPQFLISFYEKMQSDKGSIPDRFSAQQFSDYHSELNMSSLELGDSALYFCASSETGIYTGELFFGEGSRLTVL.

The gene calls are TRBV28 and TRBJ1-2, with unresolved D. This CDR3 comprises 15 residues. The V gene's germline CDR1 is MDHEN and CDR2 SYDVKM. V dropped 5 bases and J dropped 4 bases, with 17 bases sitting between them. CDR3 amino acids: CASSPPPDTSYGYTF. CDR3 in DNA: TGTGCCAGCAGTCCCCCCCCTGACACCAGCTATGGCTACACCTTC.

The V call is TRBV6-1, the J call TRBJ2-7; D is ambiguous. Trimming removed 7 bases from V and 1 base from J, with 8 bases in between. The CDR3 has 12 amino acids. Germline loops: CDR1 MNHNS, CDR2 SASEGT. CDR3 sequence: CASNFGSYEQYF. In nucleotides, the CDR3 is TGTGCCAGCAATTTCGGTTCCTACGAGCAGTACTTC.

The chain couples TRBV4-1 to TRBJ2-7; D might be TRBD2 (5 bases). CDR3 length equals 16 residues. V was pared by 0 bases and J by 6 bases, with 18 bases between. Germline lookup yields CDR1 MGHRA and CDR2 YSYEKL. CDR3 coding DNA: TGCGCCAGCAGCCAAGATTATGCGGGTAGGGCCGTCGAGCAGTACTTC. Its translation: CASSQDYAGRAVEQYF.

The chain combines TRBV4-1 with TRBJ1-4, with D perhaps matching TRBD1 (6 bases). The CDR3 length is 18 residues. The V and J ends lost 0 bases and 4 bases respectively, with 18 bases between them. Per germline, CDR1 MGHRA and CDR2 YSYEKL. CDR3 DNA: TGCGCCAGCAGCCAAGAAGAACAGGGAACCGGCCTTAATGAAAAACTGTTTTTT. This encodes CASSQEEQGTGLNEKLFF.

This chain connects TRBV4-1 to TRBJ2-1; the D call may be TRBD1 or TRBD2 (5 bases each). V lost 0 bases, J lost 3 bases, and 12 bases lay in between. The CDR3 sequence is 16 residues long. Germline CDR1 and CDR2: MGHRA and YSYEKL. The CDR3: CASSQDYGASYNEQFF. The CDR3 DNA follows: TGCGCCAGCAGCCAAGACTACGGGGCTAGCTACAATGAGCAGTTCTTC.

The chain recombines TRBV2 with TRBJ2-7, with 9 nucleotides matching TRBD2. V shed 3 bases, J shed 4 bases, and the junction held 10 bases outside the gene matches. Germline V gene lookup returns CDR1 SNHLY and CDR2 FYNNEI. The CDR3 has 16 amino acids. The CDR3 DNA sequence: TGTGCCAGCAGTGACCTTGTGGATAGCGGGAGTTACGAGCAGTACTTC. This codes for CASSDLVDSGSYEQYF. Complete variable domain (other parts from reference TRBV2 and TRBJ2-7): EPEVTQTPSHQVTQMGQEVILRCVPISNHLYFYWYRQILGQKVEFLVSFYNNEISEKSEIFDDQFSVERPDGSNFTLKIRSTKLEDSAMYFCASSDLVDSGSYEQYFGPGTRLTVT.

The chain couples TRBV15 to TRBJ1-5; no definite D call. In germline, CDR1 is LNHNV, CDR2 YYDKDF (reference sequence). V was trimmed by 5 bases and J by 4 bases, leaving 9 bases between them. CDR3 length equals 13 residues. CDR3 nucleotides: TGTGCCACCAGCGGGGTGTGGAATCAGCCCCAGCATTTT. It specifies CATSGVWNQPQHF.

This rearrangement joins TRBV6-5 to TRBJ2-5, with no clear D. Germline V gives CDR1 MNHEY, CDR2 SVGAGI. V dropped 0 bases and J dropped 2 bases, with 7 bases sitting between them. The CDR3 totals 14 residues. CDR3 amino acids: CASSYSQFQETQYF. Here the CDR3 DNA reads TGTGCCAGCAGTTACTCGCAGTTTCAAGAGACCCAGTACTTC.